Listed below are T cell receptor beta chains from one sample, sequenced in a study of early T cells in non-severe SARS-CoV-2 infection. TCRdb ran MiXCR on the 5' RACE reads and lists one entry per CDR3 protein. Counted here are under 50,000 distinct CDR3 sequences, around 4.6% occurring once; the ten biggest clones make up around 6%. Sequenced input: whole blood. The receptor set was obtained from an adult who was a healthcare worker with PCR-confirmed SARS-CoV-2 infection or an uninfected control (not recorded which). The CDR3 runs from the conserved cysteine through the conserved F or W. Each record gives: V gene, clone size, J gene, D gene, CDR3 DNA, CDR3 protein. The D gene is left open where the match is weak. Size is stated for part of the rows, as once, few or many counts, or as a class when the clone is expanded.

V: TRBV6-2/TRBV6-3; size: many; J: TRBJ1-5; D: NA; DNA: TGTGCCAGCAGTTACGCCAGCGGATATCAGCCCCAGCATTTT; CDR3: CASSYASGYQPQHF
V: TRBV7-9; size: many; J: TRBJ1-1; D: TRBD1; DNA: TGTGCCAGCAGCCCAGTACAGGGGGCGTACACTGAAGCTTTCTTT; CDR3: CASSPVQGAYTEAFF
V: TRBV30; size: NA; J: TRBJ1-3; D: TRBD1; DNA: TGTGCCTGGAGCAGGGGGCAAACTGAAAACACCATATATTTT; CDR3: CAWSRGQTENTIYF
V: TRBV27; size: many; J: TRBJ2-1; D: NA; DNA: TGTGCCAGCAGTCTAGACAGCTCCTACAATGAGCAGTTCTTC; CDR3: CASSLDSSYNEQFF
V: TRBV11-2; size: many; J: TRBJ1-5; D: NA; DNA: TGTGCCAGCAGCTTAGTGGCAGGCGCGGAAGATCAGCCCCAGCATTTT; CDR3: CASSLVAGAEDQPQHF
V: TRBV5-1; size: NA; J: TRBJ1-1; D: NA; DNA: TGCGCCAGCAGCTTGGTAAGGTCGAACACTGAAGCTTTCTTT; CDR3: CASSLVRSNTEAFF
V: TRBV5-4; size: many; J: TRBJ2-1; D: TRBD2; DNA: TGTGCCAGCAGCTTGGAGCGGGGAAGCTCCTACAATGAGCAGTTCTTC; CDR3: CASSLERGSSYNEQFF
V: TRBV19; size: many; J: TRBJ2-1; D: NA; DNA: TGTGCCAGTAGTATGCGGGCGGTACACAATGAGCAGTTCTTC; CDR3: CASSMRAVHNEQFF
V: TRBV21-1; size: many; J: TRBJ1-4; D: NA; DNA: TGTGCCAGCAGCCCCTCAGGGAGAGCTGAAAAACTGTTTTTT; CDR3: CASSPSGRAEKLFF
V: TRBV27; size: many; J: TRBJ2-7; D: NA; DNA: TGTGCCAGCAGTTTAAGGGGGTCGGTCGAGCAGTACTTC; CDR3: CASSLRGSVEQYF
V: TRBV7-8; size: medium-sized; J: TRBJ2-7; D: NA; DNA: TGTGCCAGCAGCTTAGCGATTCAACAGGGGAGGGTCGAGCAGTACTTC; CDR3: CASSLAIQQGRVEQYF
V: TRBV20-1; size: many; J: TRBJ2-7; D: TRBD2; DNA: TGCAGTGCTAGACTCGTCTCTGGTAGCGGGAGGGCTTGGGGAGCCTACGAGCAGTACTTC; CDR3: CSARLVSGSGRAWGAYEQYF
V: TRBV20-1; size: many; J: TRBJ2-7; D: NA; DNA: TGCAGTGCTGGTAGCGTCCCTATCTACGAGCAGTACTTC; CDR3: CSAGSVPIYEQYF
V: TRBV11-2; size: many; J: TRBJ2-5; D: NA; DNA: TGTGCCAGCAGCCTCACTCCACAGGAGACCCAGTACTTC; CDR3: CASSLTPQETQYF
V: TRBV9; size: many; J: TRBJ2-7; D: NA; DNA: TGTGCCAGCAGCCCTGACCCCAGATCGGGAGAGCAGTACTTC; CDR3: CASSPDPRSGEQYF
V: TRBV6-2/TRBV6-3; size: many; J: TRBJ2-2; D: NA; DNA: TGTGCCAGCACCCACACCGGGGAGCTGTTTTTT; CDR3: CASTHTGELFF
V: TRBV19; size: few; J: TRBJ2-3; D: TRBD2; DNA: TGTGCCAGTAGTATACGACTAGCGGGTAACACAGATACGCAGTATTTT; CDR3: CASSIRLAGNTDTQYF
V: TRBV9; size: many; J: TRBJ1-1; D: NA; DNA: TGTGCCAGCAGCGTAGATCAGGGGACTGAAGCTTTCTTT; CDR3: CASSVDQGTEAFF
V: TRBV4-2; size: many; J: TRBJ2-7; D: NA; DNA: TGTGCCAGCAGACGCGGGAACGAGCAGTACTTC; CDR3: CASRRGNEQYF
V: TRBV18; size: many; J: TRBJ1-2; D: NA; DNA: TGTGCCAGCTCACCGATGGACAGAAACTATGGCTACACCTTC; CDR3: CASSPMDRNYGYTF
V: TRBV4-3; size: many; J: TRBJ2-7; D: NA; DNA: TGCGCCAGCAGCCAAGAAAGGTCAACCTACGAGCAGTACTTC; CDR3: CASSQERSTYEQYF
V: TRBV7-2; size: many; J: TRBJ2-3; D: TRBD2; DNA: TGTGCCAGCAGCCCGAGACGGGCTAGCGGGGGGGCGGGAGATACGCAGTATTTT; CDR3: CASSPRRASGGAGDTQYF
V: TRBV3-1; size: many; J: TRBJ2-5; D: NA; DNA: TGTGCCAGCAGCCCAACAGAACAAGAGACCCAGTACTTC; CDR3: CASSPTEQETQYF
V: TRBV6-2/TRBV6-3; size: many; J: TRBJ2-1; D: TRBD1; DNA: TGTGCCAGCAATGACGGGACAGGGACTTACAATGAGCAGTTCTTC; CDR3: CASNDGTGTYNEQFF
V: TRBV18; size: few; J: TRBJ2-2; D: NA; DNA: TGTGCCAGCTCACCAGCTCAGGGGATCGGGGAGCTGTTTTTT; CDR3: CASSPAQGIGELFF
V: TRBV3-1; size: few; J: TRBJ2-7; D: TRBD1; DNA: TGTGCCAGCAGCCCACGGGACAGGGGCCTCCGGGAGCAGTACTTC; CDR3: CASSPRDRGLREQYF
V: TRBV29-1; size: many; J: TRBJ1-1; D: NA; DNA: TGCAGCGTTGGACAAAGCGAATTATCGAACACTGAAGCTTTCTTT; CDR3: CSVGQSELSNTEAFF
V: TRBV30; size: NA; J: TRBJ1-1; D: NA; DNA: TGTGCCTGGAAAATTGCGGGGTTGAACACTGAAGCTTTCTTT; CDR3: CAWKIAGLNTEAFF